The 27 T cell receptor beta chains below all came from one sample that was sequenced in a study of blood T cell repertoires in COVID-19. Here immunoSEQ multiplex PCR was the method, and the copy in TCRdb shows in-frame clones only, minus some. Of fewer than 350,000 clones in the sample, about 89% were seen once. The sample taken for sequencing was peripheral blood. These receptors originate from a man aged 35 to 55 with acute or convalescent COVID-19.

The V and J genes are TRBV6-5 and TRBJ1-1; D uncertain. Germline values: CDR1 MNHEY, CDR2 SVGAGI. V was clipped by 6 bases and J by 0 bases, with 8 bases between them. CDR3 length: 13 residues. This CDR3 is CASSAVLNTEAFF. CDR3 nucleotide sequence: TGTGCCAGCAGCGCGGTCCTGAACACTGAAGCTTTCTTT.

The gene calls are TRBV11-2 and TRBJ2-7, with TRBD1 identical over 7 bases. J lost 5 bases, V lost 7 bases, and 17 bases had no gene match. Germline V gives CDR1 SGHAT, CDR2 FQNNGV. There are 16 residues in the CDR3. The CDR3 protein is CASTLRGRQGENEQYF. The CDR3 coding sequence is TGTGCCAGCACCCTTAGGGGGAGACAGGGTGAGAACGAGCAGTACTTC. The whole variable domain, remainder taken from reference TRBV11-2 and TRBJ2-7, is EAGVAQSPRYKIIEKRQSVAFWCNPISGHATLYWYQQILGQGPKLLIQFQNNGVVDDSQLPKDRFSAERLKGVDSTLKIQPAKLEDSAVYLCASTLRGRQGENEQYFGPGTRLTVT.

The chain recombines TRBV20-1 with TRBJ1-2; 7 bases fit TRBD1. Germline trimming cut 3 bases from V and 8 bases from J; bases unmatched to any gene: 6. Germline V CDR1 and CDR2: DFQATT, SNEGSKA (reference sequence). The CDR3 covers 12 residues. Written as DNA, the CDR3 is TGCAGTGCTAGTCAAGACAGGGCCGGCTACACCTTC. It encodes CSASQDRAGYTF.

This clone was recorded once. The chain uses TRBV11-2 and TRBJ2-1; D ambiguous. This CDR3 has 14 amino acids. Germline CDR1 SGHAT, CDR2 FQNNGV. With 6 bases removed from V and 4 bases from J, the gap between germline ends came to 13 bases. CDR3 DNA: TGTGCCAGCAGTCAGTACACCGTTTACAATGAGCAGTTCTTC. This translates into CASSQYTVYNEQFF.

DNA for the CDR3: TGTGCCAGCAGCGGCGGGTGGAACGAGCAGTACTTC. As protein: CASSGGWNEQYF. The rearrangement uses TRBV5-4 and TRBJ2-7; tentatively, D is TRBD2 (5 bases). Looked up from germline, CDR1 is SGHNT and CDR2 is YYREEE (reference sequence). The germline V and J ends were trimmed by 4 bases and 5 bases, with 10 bases remaining between them. This CDR3 contains 12 residues.

The chain couples TRBV2 to TRBJ1-6; D is unresolved. The CDR3 covers 15 residues. V gave up 2 bases and J gave up 8 bases, with 13 bases separating them. The germline gives CDR1 SNHLY, CDR2 FYNNEI. The CDR3 sequence is CASSERGVDYSPLHF. The CDR3 DNA sequence: TGTGCCAGCAGTGAACGCGGGGTTGATTATTCACCCCTCCACTTT. The full variable domain, completed using reference TRBV2 and TRBJ1-6, is EPEVTQTPSHQVTQMGQEVILRCVPISNHLYFYWYRQILGQKVEFLVSFYNNEISEKSEIFDDQFSVERPDGSNFTLKIRSTKLEDSAMYFCASSERGVDYSPLHFGNGTRLTVT.

The V call is TRBV27, the J call TRBJ2-3; 7 nucleotides line up with TRBD1. The V gene end was trimmed by 3 bases and the J gene end by 3 bases; junction bases not matched to a gene: 12. The germline CDR1 and CDR2 sequences are MNHEY and SMNVEV (reference sequence). This CDR3 region has 17 residues. The CDR3 spells CASSFLRQGPGTDTQYF. DNA for the CDR3: TGTGCCAGCAGTTTCCTTCGACAGGGCCCAGGGACAGATACGCAGTATTTT.

V gene TRBV5-6 combines with J gene TRBJ2-2; the D gene is possibly TRBD1 (6 bases). The CDR3 is 14 residues long. Trimming removed 4 bases from V and 5 bases from J, with 12 bases in between. CDR1 and CDR2 from the germline V gene are SGHDT and YYEEEE. The DNA for the CDR3 is TGTGCCAGCAGCGATGGGGGCCGAACCGGGGAGCTGTTTTTT. It codes for CASSDGGRTGELFF.

This clone was seen more than once but under ten times. The V call is TRBV5-8, the J call TRBJ2-1; 15 bases align to TRBD2. J gave up 12 bases and V 5 bases, and 9 bases lay outside the gene matches. CDR1 SGHTS and CDR2 YDEGEE come from the germline V gene. CDR3 length: 15 residues. CDR3 sequence: CASRLRTSGGAWQFF. The CDR3 DNA reads TGTGCCAGCAGACTACGGACTAGCGGGGGGGCCTGGCAGTTCTTC.

The chain combines TRBV28 with TRBJ2-3, with TRBD2 matching 7 bases. Germline V lookup: CDR1 MDHEN, CDR2 SYDVKM. With V trimmed by 7 bases and J by 4 bases, 11 bases remained unmatched. The CDR3 has 15 amino acids. The CDR3 is CASIITGGSADTQYF. In nucleotides, the CDR3 is TGTGCCAGCATCATTACGGGGGGAAGCGCAGATACGCAGTATTTT.

The CDR3 sequence is CASSIWTGGSYEQYF. CDR3 coding DNA: TGTGCCAGCAGCATCTGGACAGGGGGTTCCTACGAGCAGTACTTC. The V call is TRBV5-4, the J call TRBJ2-7; the match to TRBD1 covers 10 bases. V dropped 4 bases and J dropped 1; count of bases not matched to a gene: 5. The CDR3 sequence is 15 residues long. CDR1 and CDR2 from the germline V gene are SGHNT and YYREEE (reference sequence).

The chain couples TRBV2 to TRBJ2-7; the D gene is possibly TRBD1 (6 bases). V lost 8 bases to trimming and J lost 0 bases, with 11 bases between them. Germline V CDR1 and CDR2: SNHLY, FYNNEI. The CDR3 length is 13 residues. The CDR3, as DNA: TGTGCCAGCGCCACGGGACACTCCTACGAGCAGTACTTC. It specifies CASATGHSYEQYF.

V usage is TRBV4-2 and J usage is TRBJ1-6; no firm D call. From germline, CDR1 is LGHNA and CDR2 YNFKEQ. CDR3 length: 13 amino acids. V shed 0 bases and J shed 7 bases, with 4 bases lying between them. The CDR3 nucleotides read TGTGCCAGCAGCCAAGACGTAAATTCACCCCTCCACTTT. Its protein product is CASSQDVNSPLHF.

The gene calls are TRBV11-2 and TRBJ2-1; 10 positions match TRBD2. CDR1 SGHAT and CDR2 FQNNGV come from the germline V gene. V trimming: 4 bases; J trimming: 3 bases; junction bases outside the gene matches: 3. CDR3 length: 15 residues. This CDR3 is CASSSGLADYNEQFF. CDR3 DNA: TGTGCCAGCAGCTCAGGACTAGCGGACTACAATGAGCAGTTCTTC.

This clone came up once. This rearrangement joins TRBV7-8 to TRBJ1-6; 9 nucleotides align to TRBD1. This CDR3 contains 16 residues. Trimming at V came to 5 bases and at J to 2 bases, leaving 4 bases not matched to a gene. CDR1 is SGHVS, CDR2 FQNEAQ, per germline. The CDR3 region has the DNA TGTGCCAGCAGCGTGGGACAGGGAACCTATAATTCACCCCTCCACTTT. It is translated as CASSVGQGTYNSPLHF.

This clone was seen only a few times. The chain combines TRBV2 with TRBJ1-1, with D hard to call. This CDR3 is built from 19 residues. The germline V gene encodes CDR1 SNHLY and CDR2 FYNNEI. V was pared by 6 bases and J by 0 bases, with 26 bases between. Here the CDR3 DNA reads TGTGCCAGCAGACTCGATGTAGGACTGTATTTGACTATGAACACTGAAGCTTTCTTT. This sequence encodes CASRLDVGLYLTMNTEAFF. The whole variable domain, remainder taken from reference TRBV2 and TRBJ1-1, is EPEVTQTPSHQVTQMGQEVILRCVPISNHLYFYWYRQILGQKVEFLVSFYNNEISEKSEIFDDQFSVERPDGSNFTLKIRSTKLEDSAMYFCASRLDVGLYLTMNTEAFFGQGTRLTVV.

About this clone itself: In the same sample, other DNA sequences code for this CDR3. This chain joins TRBV5-1 and TRBJ2-2, with TRBD1 identical over 9 bases. The CDR3 runs 14 residues. Germline CDR1 reads SGHRS; CDR2 reads YFSETQ. The V segment lost 2 bases and the J segment 5 bases; nucleotides outside the gene matches: 1. As DNA, the CDR3 is TGCGCCAGCAGCTTAGGGACAGGGACCGGGGAGCTGTTTTTT. Its protein product is CASSLGTGTGELFF.

The rearrangement links TRBV5-1 to TRBJ2-3, with D unresolved. Trimming cost V 0 bases and J 0 bases, with 8 bases left between them. This CDR3 is built from 15 residues. Germline V CDR1 and CDR2: SGHRS, YFSETQ. CDR3 sequence (DNA): TGCGCCAGCAGCTTGGTTGCGGCTAGCACAGATACGCAGTATTTT. This sequence encodes CASSLVAASTDTQYF.

This clone has more than one count but fewer than ten. This chain joins TRBV6-5 and TRBJ2-6, with D tentatively TRBD1 (5 bases). The germline CDR1 and CDR2 sequences are MNHEY and SVGAGI. Trimming shortened V by 2 bases and J by 2 bases, and 10 bases separated the two germline ends. This CDR3 has 16 amino acids. The CDR3: CASSYRVGAGANVLTF. CDR3 nucleotides: TGTGCCAGCAGTTACAGGGTAGGGGCTGGGGCCAACGTCCTGACTTTC.

The chain employs TRBV7-2 and TRBJ2-1, with D maybe TRBD2 (5 bases). Germline CDR1 reads SGHTA; CDR2 reads FQGNSA. The V and J ends lost 7 bases and 0 bases respectively, with 10 bases between them. The CDR3 consists of 14 residues. The CDR3 sequence is CASTPGSSYNEQFF. CDR3 DNA sequence: TGTGCCAGCACCCCTGGGAGCTCCTACAATGAGCAGTTCTTC.

This chain links TRBV6-5 with TRBJ1-5; 8 nucleotides align to TRBD1. J gave up 0 bases and V 6 bases, and 1 base lay outside the gene matches. The CDR3 loop spans 14 amino acids. The V gene's germline CDR1 is MNHEY and CDR2 SVGAGI. CDR3 coding DNA: TGTGCCAGCAGAGACAGGGGTAGCAATCAGCCCCAGCATTTT. It encodes CASRDRGSNQPQHF.

The chain uses TRBV7-9 and TRBJ1-2; no clear D gene. CDR1 is SEHNR, CDR2 FQNEAQ, per germline (reference sequence). This CDR3 is 14 amino acids long. Trimming removed 1 base from V and 1 base from J, with 7 bases in between. The CDR3 protein is CASSLGSVNYGYTF. The CDR3 nucleotides read TGTGCCAGCAGCTTAGGGTCGGTTAACTATGGCTACACCTTC.

This clone was counted once. The chain recombines TRBV2 with TRBJ2-3; 7 bases are a match to TRBD1. The CDR3 contains 17 residues. CDR1 and CDR2 from the germline V gene are SNHLY and FYNNEI. Trimming took 1 base from V and 6 from J; bases not matched to a gene: 13. The CDR3 is CASSEGVGRGIKDTQYF. CDR3 DNA: TGTGCCAGCAGTGAAGGGGTCGGCAGGGGGATCAAGGATACGCAGTATTTT. Full variable domain (missing parts from reference TRBV2 and TRBJ2-3): EPEVTQTPSHQVTQMGQEVILRCVPISNHLYFYWYRQILGQKVEFLVSFYNNEISEKSEIFDDQFSVERPDGSNFTLKIRSTKLEDSAMYFCASSEGVGRGIKDTQYFGPGTRLTVL.

The genes are TRBV19 and TRBJ1-4; 7 bases fit TRBD1. From germline, CDR1 is LNHDA and CDR2 SQIVND (reference sequence). The length of the CDR3 is 14 residues. Unmatched junction bases numbered 9, after V lost 6 bases and J lost 8 bases. The DNA for the CDR3 is TGTGCCAGTAGGAGACAGGGTATGGACGAAAAACTGTTTTTT. Its protein is CASRRQGMDEKLFF.

The rearrangement links TRBV2 to TRBJ1-1; D might be TRBD1 (6 bases). Germline CDR1 SNHLY, CDR2 FYNNEI. The CDR3 is made up of 15 amino acids. Trimming took off 11 bases at V and 2 bases at J, with 21 bases between the two ends. Written as DNA, the CDR3 is TGTGCCCCCAGGGGCTCCCGTGACCCAAACACTGAAGCTTTCTTT. Translated: CAPRGSRDPNTEAFF. The full variable domain, with the rest looked up from reference TRBV2 and TRBJ1-1, is EPEVTQTPSHQVTQMGQEVILRCVPISNHLYFYWYRQILGQKVEFLVSFYNNEISEKSEIFDDQFSVERPDGSNFTLKIRSTKLEDSAMYFCAPRGSRDPNTEAFFGQGTRLTVV.

V usage is TRBV30 and J usage is TRBJ2-7, with 7 bases that match TRBD2. Losses at the gene ends were 7 bases for V and 3 bases for J; bases not matched to a gene: 12. The germline V gene has CDR1 GTSNPN and CDR2 SVGIG (reference sequence). This CDR3 is 14 amino acids long. The CDR3 loop is CASSGLGKIYEQYF. The CDR3 nucleotides are TGTGCCTCTAGCGGACTCGGGAAAATCTACGAGCAGTACTTC. The entire variable domain, with the rest obtained from reference TRBV30 and TRBJ2-7, is as follows: SQTIHQWPATLVQPVGSPLSLECTVEGTSNPNLYWYRQAAGRGLQLLFYSVGIGQISSEVPQNLSASRPQDRQFILSSKKLLLSDSGFYLCASSGLGKIYEQYFGPGTRLTVT.

With regard to this clone: The sample carries other DNA sequences with the same CDR3. The chain recombines TRBV5-1 with TRBJ2-7; D unresolved. Trimming pared 0 bases from V and 0 bases from J, leaving 7 bases between. The CDR3 sequence is 14 residues long. Germline V gene data show CDR1 as SGHRS and CDR2 as YFSETQ. The CDR3 here is CASSLGTVSYEQYF. The CDR3 nucleotides read TGCGCCAGCAGCTTGGGTACAGTCTCCTACGAGCAGTACTTC.